These 15 T cell receptor beta chains were sequenced from one sample in a study of blood T cell repertoires in COVID-19. TCRdb's copy holds only in-frame clones and misses some; the assay was immunoSEQ multiplex PCR. The repertoire holds 200,000 to 250,000 clones, with roughly four fifths as singletons. Sequences were obtained from PBMCs or T cells enriched from blood (not recorded which). The receptors come from a woman in her 40s who had been exposed to COVID-19.

The chain recombines TRBV5-1 with TRBJ1-1; weak D call: TRBD1 (6 bases). V gave up 1 base and J gave up 5 bases, with 12 bases separating them. Germline V gene sequence: CDR1 SGHRS, CDR2 YFSETQ. The CDR3 sequence is 14 residues long. Here the CDR3 DNA reads TGCGCCAGCAGCTTGTCACAGGGAAGTACTGAAGCTTTCTTT. Translating gives CASSLSQGSTEAFF.

V and J are TRBV10-2 and TRBJ2-7, with D uncertain. V lost 0 bases and J 0 bases, leaving 12 bases between the germline ends. CDR3 length: 16 amino acids. In germline, CDR1 is WSHSY, CDR2 SAAADI. CDR3 loop: CASSESTVMNSYEQYF. The CDR3 region has the DNA TGCGCCAGCAGTGAGTCTACGGTCATGAACTCCTACGAGCAGTACTTC.

This chain uses TRBV27 with TRBJ1-2, with 8 bases fitting TRBD1. The length of the CDR3 is 14 residues. After removal of 3 bases from V and 2 bases from J, the junction contained 2 bases not matched to a gene. CDR1 and CDR2 (germline): MNHEY, SMNVEV (reference sequence). CDR3 sequence: CASSFNRGNYGYTF. The CDR3 coding sequence is TGTGCCAGCAGTTTCAACAGGGGGAACTATGGCTACACCTTC.

CDR3 residues: CASSQTGSRTDTQYF. CDR3 nucleotide sequence: TGTGCCAGCTCTCAGACGGGGAGTAGGACAGATACGCAGTATTTT. The chain carries TRBV18 and TRBJ2-3; tentatively, D is TRBD2 (5 bases). CDR1 and CDR2 from the germline V gene are KGHSH and LQKENI. This CDR3 has 15 residues. Trimming cost V 6 bases and J 3 bases, with 16 bases left between them.

The chain uses TRBV15 and TRBJ2-3; weak D call: TRBD2 (5 bases). CDR1 LNHNV and CDR2 YYDKDF come from the germline V gene (reference sequence). Between the trimmed V and J ends, which lost 0 bases and 3 bases, there was a span of 10 bases. This CDR3 region has 15 residues. The chain's CDR3 is CATSRDRDRTDTQYF. The DNA of the CDR3 is TGTGCCACCAGCAGAGATCGGGATAGAACAGATACGCAGTATTTT.

The chain couples TRBV4-2 to TRBJ1-3; TRBD1 matches at 7 bases. The CDR3 runs to 17 residues. Germline CDR1 reads LGHNA; CDR2 reads YNFKEQ. Unmatched junction bases numbered 18, after V lost 6 bases and J lost 7 bases. The CDR3 loop reads CASSRLQGQNNGNTIYF. The CDR3 DNA is TGTGCCAGCAGTCGATTACAGGGACAGAATAATGGGAACACCATATATTTT.

This sequence joins TRBV6-5 and TRBJ2-2; 8 nucleotides align to TRBD1. CDR3 length: 15 residues. Germline assignment: CDR1 MNHEY and CDR2 SVGAGI. J was trimmed by 4 bases and V by 7 bases; bases with no gene match: 8. The CDR3 region has the DNA TGTGCCAGCAACCCGGGACAGGTGGGCACCGGGGAGCTGTTTTTT. It translates to CASNPGQVGTGELFF.

This sequence joins TRBV3-1 (or the pseudogene TRBV3-2) and TRBJ2-5; no reliable D call. V dropped 4 bases and J dropped 2 bases, with 11 bases sitting between them. The germline gives CDR1 LGHDT, CDR2 YNNKEL (reference sequence). The CDR3 covers 14 residues. The CDR3 reads CASSRRLTQETQYF. The CDR3 region has the DNA TGTGCCAGCAGCCGTCGTCTAACTCAAGAGACCCAGTACTTC.

The V and J genes are TRBV3-1 (or the pseudogene TRBV3-2) and TRBJ1-2; 7 bases are shared with TRBD1. The junction had 22 bases not matched to a gene; V was cut back by 0 bases and J by 3 bases. From germline, CDR1 is LGHDT and CDR2 YNNKEL (reference sequence). The CDR3 covers 21 residues. In nucleotides, the CDR3 is TGTGCCAGCAGCCAAGAGATGACAGGGTGGAGGTTACTGGGGTTAGACTATGGCTACACCTTC. This encodes CASSQEMTGWRLLGLDYGYTF.

The chain couples TRBV27 to TRBJ1-2; 8 bases agree with TRBD1. Germline V gene sequence: CDR1 MNHEY, CDR2 SMNVEV (reference sequence). Germline trimming cut 2 bases from V and 4 bases from J; bases unmatched to any gene: 12. The CDR3 runs to 17 residues. CDR3 loop: CASSLNIQGATGYGYTF. DNA of the CDR3: TGTGCCAGCAGTTTAAATATCCAGGGGGCCACAGGCTATGGCTACACCTTC.

The J gene is TRBJ1-2, the V gene TRBV7-9; no clear D gene. Germline assignment: CDR1 SEHNR and CDR2 FQNEAQ (reference sequence). There are 15 residues in the CDR3. Between the trimmed V and J ends, which lost 1 base and 0 bases, there was a span of 9 bases. The CDR3 sequence: CASSLEVLANYGYTF. CDR3 in DNA: TGTGCCAGCAGCTTAGAAGTCCTAGCTAACTATGGCTACACCTTC.

This rearrangement joins TRBV19 to TRBJ1-5; D may be TRBD1 (6 bases). CDR3 length: 13 amino acids. V lost 4 bases and J 4 bases, leaving 8 bases between the germline ends. Germline assignment: CDR1 LNHDA and CDR2 SQIVND (reference sequence). This chain's CDR3 is CASSTTGNQPQHF. CDR3 bases: TGTGCCAGTAGTACCACAGGGAATCAGCCCCAGCATTTT.

The rearrangement uses TRBV30 and TRBJ1-5, with D perhaps matching TRBD1 (5 bases). Deletions cut 3 bases from V and 2 bases from J, with 11 bases between. CDR3 length equals 14 residues. In germline, CDR1 is GTSNPN, CDR2 SVGIG (reference sequence). In nucleotides, the CDR3 is TGTGCCTGGAGCTACACAGGCGGCAATCAGCCCCAGCATTTT. It translates to CAWSYTGGNQPQHF.

This clone has only a few counts. Additional DNA sequences in this sample encode the identical CDR3. The chain is built from TRBV14 and TRBJ1-3; the D is unclear. Germline V lookup: CDR1 SGHDN, CDR2 FVKESK. V dropped 0 bases and J dropped 1 base, with 10 bases sitting between them. The CDR3 totals 16 residues. Here the CDR3 reads CASSQDRGTSGNTIYF. CDR3 coding DNA: TGTGCCAGCAGCCAAGATCGCGGAACTTCTGGAAACACCATATATTTT.

The CDR3, as DNA: TGTGCCAGCTCACCCCCAACGGGACAGGGGTATGGCTACACCTTC. Translating gives CASSPPTGQGYGYTF. The V gene is TRBV18, the J gene TRBJ1-2; 10 bases agree with TRBD1. Germline V lookup: CDR1 KGHSH, CDR2 LQKENI. The CDR3 sequence is 15 residues long. Unmatched junction bases numbered 6, after V lost 3 bases and J lost 5 bases.